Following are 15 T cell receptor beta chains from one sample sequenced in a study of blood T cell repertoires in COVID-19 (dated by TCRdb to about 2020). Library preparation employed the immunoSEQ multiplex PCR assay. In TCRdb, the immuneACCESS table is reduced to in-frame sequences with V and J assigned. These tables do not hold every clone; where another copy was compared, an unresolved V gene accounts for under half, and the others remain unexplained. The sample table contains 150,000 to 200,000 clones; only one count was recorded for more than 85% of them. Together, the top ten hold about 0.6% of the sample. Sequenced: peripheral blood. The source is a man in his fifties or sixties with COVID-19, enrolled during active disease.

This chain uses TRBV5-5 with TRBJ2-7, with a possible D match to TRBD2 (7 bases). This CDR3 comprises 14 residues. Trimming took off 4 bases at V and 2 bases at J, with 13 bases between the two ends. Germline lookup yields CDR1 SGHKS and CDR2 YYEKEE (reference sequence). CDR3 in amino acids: CASSLGGGTYEQYF. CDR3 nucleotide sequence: TGTGCCAGCAGCCTGGGGGGGGGCACCTACGAGCAGTACTTC.

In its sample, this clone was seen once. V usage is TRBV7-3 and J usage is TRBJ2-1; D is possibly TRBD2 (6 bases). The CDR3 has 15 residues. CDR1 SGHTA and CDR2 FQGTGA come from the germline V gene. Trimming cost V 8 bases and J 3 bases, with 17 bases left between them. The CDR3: CASSAVGGGYNEQFF. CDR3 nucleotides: TGTGCCAGCTCGGCGGTTGGGGGAGGCTACAATGAGCAGTTCTTC.

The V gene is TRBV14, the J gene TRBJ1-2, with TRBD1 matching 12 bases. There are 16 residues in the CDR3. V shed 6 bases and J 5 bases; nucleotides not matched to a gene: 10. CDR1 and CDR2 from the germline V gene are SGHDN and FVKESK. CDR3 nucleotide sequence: TGTGCCAGCAGTCCCGCCGGGACAGGGGGCCTTTATGGCTACACCTTC. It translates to CASSPAGTGGLYGYTF.

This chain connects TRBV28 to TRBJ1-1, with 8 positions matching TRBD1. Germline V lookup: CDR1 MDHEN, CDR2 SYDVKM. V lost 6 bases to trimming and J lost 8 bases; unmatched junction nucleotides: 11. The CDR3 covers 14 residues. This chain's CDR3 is CASRVGTGYSEAFF. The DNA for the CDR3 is TGTGCCAGCAGGGTCGGGACAGGATATAGCGAAGCTTTCTTT. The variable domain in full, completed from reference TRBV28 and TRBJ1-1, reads DVKVTQSSRYLVKRTGEKVFLECVQDMDHENMFWYRQDPGLGLRLIYFSYDVKMKEKGDIPEGYSVSREKKERFSLILESASTNQTSMYLCASRVGTGYSEAFFGQGTRLTVV.

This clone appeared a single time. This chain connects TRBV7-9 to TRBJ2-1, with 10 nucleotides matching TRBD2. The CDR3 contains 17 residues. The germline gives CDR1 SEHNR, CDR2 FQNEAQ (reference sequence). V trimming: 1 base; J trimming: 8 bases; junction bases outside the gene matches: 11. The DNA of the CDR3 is TGTGCCAGCAGCTTAGTCTCAGCGGGAGGGCCCAGGGATGAGCAGTTCTTC. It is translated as CASSLVSAGGPRDEQFF.

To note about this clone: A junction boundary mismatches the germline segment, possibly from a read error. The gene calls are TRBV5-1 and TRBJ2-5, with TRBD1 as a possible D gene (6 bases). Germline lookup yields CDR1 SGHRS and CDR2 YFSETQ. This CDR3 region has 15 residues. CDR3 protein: CASSFINLDSNPLHF. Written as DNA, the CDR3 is TGCGCCAGCAGCTTTATAAATTTGGACAGTAACCCCCTACACTTC.

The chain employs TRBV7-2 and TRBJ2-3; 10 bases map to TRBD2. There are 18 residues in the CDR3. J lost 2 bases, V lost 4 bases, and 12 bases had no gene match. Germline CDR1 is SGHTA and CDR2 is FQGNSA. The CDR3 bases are TGTGCCAGCAGCTCCTCGGCCAGCGGGGGGGGCACCACAGATACGCAGTATTTT. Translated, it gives CASSSSASGGGTTDTQYF.

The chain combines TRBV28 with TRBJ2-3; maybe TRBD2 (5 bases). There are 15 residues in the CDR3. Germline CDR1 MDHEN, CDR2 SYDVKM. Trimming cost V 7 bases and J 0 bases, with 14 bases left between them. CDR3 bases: TGTGCCAGCACCTACGGACTGCCTAGCACAGATACGCAGTATTTT. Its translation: CASTYGLPSTDTQYF.

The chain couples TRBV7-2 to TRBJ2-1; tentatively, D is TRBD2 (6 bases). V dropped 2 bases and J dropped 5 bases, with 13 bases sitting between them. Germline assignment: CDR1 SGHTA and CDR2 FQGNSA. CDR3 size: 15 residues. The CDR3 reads CASSLRSGPNNEQFF. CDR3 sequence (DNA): TGTGCCAGCAGCTTACGGAGCGGGCCAAACAATGAGCAGTTCTTC.

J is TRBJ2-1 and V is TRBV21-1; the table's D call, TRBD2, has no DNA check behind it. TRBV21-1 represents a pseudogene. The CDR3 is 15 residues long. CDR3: CASSERGGPYNEQFF. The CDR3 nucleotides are TGTGCCAGCAGCGAGCGGGGGGGCCCCTACAATGAGCAGTTCTTC.

The CDR3 bases are TGTGCCAGCCGGGGGGGCCCGCTCGGTGCCAACGTCCTGACTTTC. Translated: CASRGGPLGANVLTF. The chain combines TRBV3-1 (or the pseudogene TRBV3-2) with TRBJ2-6; 8 nucleotides line up with TRBD2. CDR3 length: 15 residues. The V gene's germline CDR1 is LGHDT and CDR2 YNNKEL (reference sequence). V gave up 8 bases and J gave up 7 bases; unmatched junction bases: 10.

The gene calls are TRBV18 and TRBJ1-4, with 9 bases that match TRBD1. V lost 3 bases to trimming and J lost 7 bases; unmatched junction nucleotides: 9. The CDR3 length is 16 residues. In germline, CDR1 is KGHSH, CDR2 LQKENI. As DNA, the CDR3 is TGTGCCAGCTCACCTAAGGGACAGGGTAACAGTGAAAAACTGTTTTTT. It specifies CASSPKGQGNSEKLFF. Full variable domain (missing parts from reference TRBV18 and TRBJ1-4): NAGVMQNPRHLVRRRGQEARLRCSPMKGHSHVYWYRQLPEEGLKFMVYLQKENIIDESGMPKERFSAEFPKEGPSILRIQQVVRGDSAAYFCASSPKGQGNSEKLFFGSGTQLSVL.

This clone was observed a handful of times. Here the CDR3 DNA reads TGTGCCAGTACCCTTACAGGGAACACTGAAGCTTTCTTT. This encodes CASTLTGNTEAFF. The V and J genes are TRBV19 and TRBJ1-1; D is possibly TRBD1 (5 bases). The CDR3 is made up of 13 amino acids. Germline assignment: CDR1 LNHDA and CDR2 SQIVND (reference sequence). The germline V and J ends were trimmed by 7 bases and 1 base, with 10 bases remaining between them. Full variable domain (remainder filled in from reference TRBV19 and TRBJ1-1): DGGITQSPKYLFRKEGQNVTLSCEQNLNHDAMYWYRQDPGQGLRLIYYSQIVNDFQKGDIAEGYSVSREKKESFPLTVTSAQKNPTAFYLCASTLTGNTEAFFGQGTRLTVV.

The CDR3: CASSPAPTGVEQYF. The CDR3, as DNA: TGTGCCAGCAGCCCCGCACCTACAGGGGTCGAGCAGTACTTC. The rearrangement uses TRBV13 and TRBJ2-7; 7 positions agree with TRBD1. In germline, CDR1 is PRHDT, CDR2 FYEKMQ (reference sequence). The CDR3 has 14 amino acids. The V gene end was trimmed by 5 bases and the J gene end by 6 bases; junction bases not matched to a gene: 10.

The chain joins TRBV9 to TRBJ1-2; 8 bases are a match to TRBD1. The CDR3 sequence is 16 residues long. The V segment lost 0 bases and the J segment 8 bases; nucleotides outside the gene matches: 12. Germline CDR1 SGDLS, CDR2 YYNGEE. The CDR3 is CASSVEAGGSFGGYTF. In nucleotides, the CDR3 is TGTGCCAGCAGCGTAGAAGCAGGGGGCTCCTTTGGAGGCTACACCTTC.